A single sample is the source of the 29 T cell receptor beta chains below, sequenced in a study of T cell responses to AZD1222 COVID-19 vaccine. Profiling relied on immunoSEQ multiplex PCR, and the TCRdb table lists in-frame clones only, not all of them. The profile shows roughly 35,000 clones, approximately 84% of them singletons. Sequencing was performed on peripheral blood, taken 28 days after the second AZD1222 dose. The receptors stem from an adult who received the AZD1222 COVID-19 vaccine.

This clone was counted once. The rearrangement links TRBV5-4 to TRBJ2-2, with 7 bases identical to TRBD1. V trimming: 4 bases; J trimming: 0 bases; junction bases outside the gene matches: 3. CDR1 SGHNT and CDR2 YYREEE come from the germline V gene (reference sequence). The CDR3 totals 15 residues. CDR3 bases: TGTGCCAGCAGCACCGGGACAGCGAACACCGGGGAGCTGTTTTTT. Protein: CASSTGTANTGELFF. Variable domain in full (rest from reference TRBV5-4 and TRBJ2-2): ETGVTQSPTHLIKTRGQQVTLRCSSQSGHNTVSWYQQALGQGPQFIFQYYREEENGRGNFPPRFSGLQFPNYSSELNVNALELDDSALYLCASSTGTANTGELFFGEGSRLTVL.

A few counts support this clone. This chain's CDR3 is CSVESGGDYGYTF. CDR3 DNA: TGCAGCGTTGAGTCAGGGGGCGACTATGGCTACACCTTC. The chain joins TRBV29-1 to TRBJ1-2; 8 positions match TRBD1. V lost 3 bases to trimming and J lost 3 bases; unmatched junction nucleotides: 3. This CDR3 spans 13 amino acids. The germline CDR1 and CDR2 sequences are SQVTM and ANQGSEA.

The chain has TRBV5-1 and TRBJ2-1; weak D call: TRBD2 (5 bases). The CDR3 loop spans 14 amino acids. V was clipped by 0 bases and J by 4 bases, with 8 bases between them. Germline CDR1 SGHRS, CDR2 YFSETQ. CDR3 region: CASSLGGEYNEQFF. The CDR3 DNA reads TGCGCCAGCAGCTTGGGTGGGGAGTACAATGAGCAGTTCTTC.

This chain joins TRBV18 and TRBJ2-3; D might be TRBD2 (5 bases). The CDR3 extends over 14 amino acids. The V and J ends lost 2 bases and 9 bases respectively, with 15 bases between them. Germline loops: CDR1 KGHSH, CDR2 LQKENI. The CDR3 bases are TGTGCCAGCTCACCAAGCGTAGCAGAGGGAACGCAGTATTTT. Translating gives CASSPSVAEGTQYF.

The chain carries TRBV9 and TRBJ2-5; D unclear. Germline CDR1 and CDR2: SGDLS and YYNGEE. Trimming cost V 4 bases and J 4 bases, with 20 bases left between them. The CDR3 consists of 16 residues. CDR3 nucleotide sequence: TGTGCCAGCAGCCCCATGGGTGGATCTCATGCAGAGACCCAGTACTTC. It yields the protein CASSPMGGSHAETQYF.

The V and J genes are TRBV5-4 and TRBJ1-2; the D gene is possibly TRBD1 (6 bases). The V gene lost 0 bases and the J gene lost 6 bases, with 15 bases spanning the gap. CDR1 SGHNT and CDR2 YYREEE come from the germline V gene (reference sequence). This CDR3 has 15 residues. The CDR3 nucleotides read TGTGCCAGCAGCTTGGGCACAGGGATTCTTAATGGCTACACCTTC. This codes for CASSLGTGILNGYTF.

The V call is TRBV3-1 (or the pseudogene TRBV3-2), the J call TRBJ2-1, with D unresolved. Trimming stripped 5 bases from V and 5 bases from J, with 19 bases between. Looked up from germline, CDR1 is LGHDT and CDR2 is YNNKEL (reference sequence). The CDR3 runs to 16 residues. The CDR3 bases are TGTGCCAGCAGCATCATGGGTCCCCATTCCGACAATGAGCAGTTCTTC. Translated: CASSIMGPHSDNEQFF.

The V gene is TRBV7-6, the J gene TRBJ2-3; 10 bases align to TRBD2. Germline trimming cut 5 bases from V and 1 base from J; bases unmatched to any gene: 6. CDR1 is SGHVS and CDR2 is FNYEAQ in the germline V gene. The length of the CDR3 is 16 residues. The CDR3 here is CASSPRTSGGTDTQYF. In DNA form, the CDR3 reads TGTGCCAGCAGCCCGCGGACTAGCGGTGGCACAGATACGCAGTATTTT.

This chain links TRBV5-4 with TRBJ2-1; maybe TRBD2 (6 bases). The CDR3 contains 14 residues. The germline V gene encodes CDR1 SGHNT and CDR2 YYREEE (reference sequence). Trimming took off 0 bases at V and 7 bases at J, with 11 bases between the two ends. The CDR3, as DNA: TGTGCCAGCAGCTTGGACGGGAGCCTGAATGAGCAGTTCTTC. It is translated as CASSLDGSLNEQFF.

V usage is TRBV20-1 and J usage is TRBJ2-3; no reliable D call. Trimming left V 3 bases short and J 4 bases short, with 8 bases between. The CDR3 length is 12 residues. CDR1 is DFQATT, CDR2 SNEGSKA, per germline (reference sequence). CDR3 loop: CSASPMADTQYF. CDR3 DNA sequence: TGCAGTGCTAGTCCGATGGCAGATACGCAGTATTTT.

Within the sample, this clone is medium-sized. The chain combines TRBV5-1 with TRBJ2-5, with D possibly being TRBD1 or TRBD2 (5 bases each). CDR1 and CDR2 from the germline V gene are SGHRS and YFSETQ. This CDR3 has 15 residues. V dropped 6 bases and J dropped 5 bases, with 20 bases sitting between them. The CDR3, as DNA: TGCGCCAGCAAATCAGATGTCTCTTGGGGGGAGACCCAGTACTTC. Translated: CASKSDVSWGETQYF.

The rearrangement uses TRBV6-5 and TRBJ2-5; TRBD1 aligns across 8 bases. In germline, CDR1 is MNHEY, CDR2 SVGAGI. The CDR3 length is 14 residues. V shed 6 bases, J shed 6 bases, and the junction held 9 bases outside the gene matches. CDR3 residues: CASRTDRGGKTQYF. In DNA form, the CDR3 reads TGTGCCAGCAGAACTGACAGGGGTGGAAAGACCCAGTACTTC.

This sequence joins TRBV6-5 and TRBJ2-7; D remains unclear. Trimming shortened V by 4 bases and J by 0 bases, and 10 bases separated the two germline ends. From germline, CDR1 is MNHEY and CDR2 SVGAGI. This CDR3 is built from 14 residues. This chain's CDR3 is CASSLTRFSYEQYF. CDR3 DNA sequence: TGTGCCAGCAGTTTAACGCGGTTCTCCTACGAGCAGTACTTC.

In DNA, the CDR3 is TGTGCCAGCAGCTTCACTTCGGACACTGAAGCTTTCTTT. Protein: CASSFTSDTEAFF. The chain uses TRBV7-2 and TRBJ1-1; D gene uncertain. Per germline, CDR1 SGHTA and CDR2 FQGNSA. V was cut by 3 bases and J by 3 bases, with 8 bases left in between. There are 13 residues in the CDR3.

This chain joins TRBV7-2 and TRBJ1-5; tentative D call: TRBD1 (5 bases). The CDR3 runs 13 residues. Germline V gives CDR1 SGHTA, CDR2 FQGNSA. Between the trimmed V and J ends, which lost 1 base and 7 bases, there was a span of 8 bases. This CDR3 is CASSLVTAQPQHF. CDR3 sequence (DNA): TGTGCCAGCAGCTTAGTGACAGCGCAGCCCCAGCATTTT. The whole variable domain, remainder taken from reference TRBV7-2 and TRBJ1-5, is GAGVSQSPSNKVTEKGKDVELRCDPISGHTALYWYRQSLGQGLEFLIYFQGNSAPDKSGLPSDRFSAERTGGSVSTLTIQRTQQEDSAVYLCASSLVTAQPQHFGDGTRLSIL.

The sample holds one count of this clone. The chain carries TRBV5-6 and TRBJ1-2, with TRBD1 matching over 7 bases. J lost 10 bases, V lost 5 bases, and 11 bases had no gene match. There are 13 residues in the CDR3. Germline V gives CDR1 SGHDT, CDR2 YYEEEE. CDR3 amino acids: CASSFGTDTNYTF. In DNA form, the CDR3 reads TGTGCCAGCAGTTTTGGGACAGACACTAACTACACCTTC. The full variable domain, in which reference TRBV5-6 and TRBJ1-2 provide the parts outside the CDR3, is DAGVTQSPTHLIKTRGQQVTLRCSPKSGHDTVSWYQQALGQGPQFIFQYYEEEERQRGNFPDRFSGHQFPNYSSELNVNALLLGDSALYLCASSFGTDTNYTFGSGTRLTVV.

The chain is built from TRBV27 and TRBJ1-1; 9 nucleotides agree with TRBD1. The trim removed 6 bases at V and 5 bases at J, leaving 10 bases unmatched. The CDR3 spans 15 residues. Per germline, CDR1 MNHEY and CDR2 SMNVEV (reference sequence). The CDR3 DNA reads as TGTGCCAGCAGCCGCACTGAGACAGGGGGGACTGAAGCTTTCTTT. As protein: CASSRTETGGTEAFF.

This rearrangement joins TRBV28 to TRBJ2-5, with TRBD2 matching over 7 bases. J gave up 6 bases and V 6 bases, and 7 bases lay outside the gene matches. The CDR3 length is 13 residues. Per germline, CDR1 MDHEN and CDR2 SYDVKM. CDR3 in amino acids: CASRPAGFKTQYF. CDR3 DNA sequence: TGTGCCAGCAGACCAGCGGGATTTAAGACCCAGTACTTC.

This sequence joins TRBV18 and TRBJ2-7, with D maybe TRBD1 (5 bases). V was trimmed by 2 bases and J by 3 bases, leaving 14 bases between them. Germline V lookup: CDR1 KGHSH, CDR2 LQKENI. The CDR3 is 15 amino acids. DNA for the CDR3: TGTGCCAGCTCACCATTGGGGCAGAGCAACTACGAGCAGTACTTC. Protein product: CASSPLGQSNYEQYF. Variable domain in full (rest from reference TRBV18 and TRBJ2-7): NAGVMQNPRHLVRRRGQEARLRCSPMKGHSHVYWYRQLPEEGLKFMVYLQKENIIDESGMPKERFSAEFPKEGPSILRIQQVVRGDSAAYFCASSPLGQSNYEQYFGPGTRLTVT.

This chain links TRBV7-9 with TRBJ1-1; D not resolved. The CDR3 loop spans 14 amino acids. V lost 8 bases and J 1 base, leaving 14 bases between the germline ends. The germline gives CDR1 SEHNR, CDR2 FQNEAQ (reference sequence). Here the CDR3 reads CASGLRNTNTEAFF. CDR3 sequence (DNA): TGTGCCAGCGGGCTGAGAAATACGAACACTGAAGCTTTCTTT.

The V gene is TRBV2, the J gene TRBJ2-7, with D perhaps TRBD1 (5 bases). This CDR3 spans 11 amino acids. CDR1 and CDR2 (germline): SNHLY, FYNNEI. Trimming cost V 6 bases and J 9 bases, with 12 bases left between them. CDR3 in amino acids: CASSADIAQYF. CDR3 coding DNA: TGTGCCAGCAGCGCGGACATCGCGCAGTACTTC.

This clone was observed a handful of times. V is TRBV2 and J is TRBJ2-1; unclear D gene. CDR1 and CDR2 from the germline V gene are SNHLY and FYNNEI. Trimming pared 8 bases from V and 5 bases from J, leaving 13 bases between. This CDR3 has 13 residues. CDR3 loop: CASAYQVDNEQFF. As DNA, the CDR3 is TGTGCCAGCGCCTATCAGGTGGACAATGAGCAGTTCTTC.

This clone was seen a single time. The V call is TRBV6-5, the J call TRBJ1-1; the D gene is possibly TRBD1 (6 bases). Germline V CDR1 and CDR2: MNHEY, SVGAGI. Trimming took 6 bases from V and 3 from J, leaving 14 bases between them. The CDR3 has 14 amino acids. CDR3 in amino acids: CASSLEGGDTEAFF. Written as DNA, the CDR3 is TGTGCCAGCAGCCTGGAAGGGGGAGACACTGAAGCTTTCTTT.

This clone has just one count. The chain has TRBV19 and TRBJ1-5; D is possibly TRBD1 (6 bases). Per the germline V gene, CDR1 is LNHDA and CDR2 is SQIVND (reference sequence). V shed 3 bases and J shed 5 bases, with 11 bases lying between them. The CDR3 sequence is 14 residues long. The CDR3: CASSIGGQDQPQHF. The CDR3 DNA is TGTGCCAGTAGTATTGGGGGGCAGGATCAGCCCCAGCATTTT. Complete variable domain (other parts from reference TRBV19 and TRBJ1-5): DGGITQSPKYLFRKEGQNVTLSCEQNLNHDAMYWYRQDPGQGLRLIYYSQIVNDFQKGDIAEGYSVSREKKESFPLTVTSAQKNPTAFYLCASSIGGQDQPQHFGDGTRLSIL.

The rearrangement links TRBV6-5 to TRBJ2-1; TRBD2 aligns across 9 bases. The ends lost 5 bases at V and 8 bases at J; junction bases unmatched: 4. The CDR3 spans 13 residues. CDR1 is MNHEY and CDR2 is SVGAGI in the germline V gene. For the CDR3, the DNA is TGTGCCAGCAGTAGCGGGAGGACGGATGAGCAGTTCTTC. Protein sequence: CASSSGRTDEQFF.

The chain is built from TRBV28 and TRBJ1-5; TRBD1 might be the D (6 bases). The CDR3 has 16 residues. Trimming cost V 2 bases and J 6 bases, with 17 bases left between them. Germline loops: CDR1 MDHEN, CDR2 SYDVKM. CDR3 protein: CASSLGVAGVIQPQHF. CDR3 bases: TGTGCCAGCAGTTTAGGGGTCGCAGGGGTAATTCAGCCCCAGCATTTT.

CDR3 in amino acids: CASTRGGASYAEAFF. CDR3 nucleotide sequence: TGTGCCAGCACAAGAGGGGGCGCGTCTTATGCCGAAGCTTTCTTT. The J gene is TRBJ1-1, the V gene TRBV2, with 7 bases that match TRBD1. V dropped 7 bases and J dropped 8; count of bases not matched to a gene: 16. Germline values: CDR1 SNHLY, CDR2 FYNNEI. The CDR3 is made up of 15 amino acids. The variable domain in full, completed from reference TRBV2 and TRBJ1-1, reads EPEVTQTPSHQVTQMGQEVILRCVPISNHLYFYWYRQILGQKVEFLVSFYNNEISEKSEIFDDQFSVERPDGSNFTLKIRSTKLEDSAMYFCASTRGGASYAEAFFGQGTRLTVV.

The chain joins TRBV30 to TRBJ1-2; weak D call: TRBD1 (5 bases). Trimming cost V 1 base and J 6 bases, with 9 bases left between them. This CDR3 comprises 12 residues. Germline V lookup: CDR1 GTSNPN, CDR2 SVGIG (reference sequence). The CDR3: CAWSGGTHGYTF. For the CDR3, the DNA is TGTGCCTGGAGTGGAGGGACTCATGGCTACACCTTC.

The chain employs TRBV11-2 and TRBJ1-5, with 8 bases fitting TRBD1. The CDR3 extends over 13 amino acids. V shed 4 bases and J 7 bases; nucleotides not matched to a gene: 3. Looked up from germline, CDR1 is SGHAT and CDR2 is FQNNGV. The CDR3 here is CASSSRQGQPQHF. The CDR3 nucleotides read TGTGCCAGCAGCTCACGACAGGGGCAGCCCCAGCATTTT.